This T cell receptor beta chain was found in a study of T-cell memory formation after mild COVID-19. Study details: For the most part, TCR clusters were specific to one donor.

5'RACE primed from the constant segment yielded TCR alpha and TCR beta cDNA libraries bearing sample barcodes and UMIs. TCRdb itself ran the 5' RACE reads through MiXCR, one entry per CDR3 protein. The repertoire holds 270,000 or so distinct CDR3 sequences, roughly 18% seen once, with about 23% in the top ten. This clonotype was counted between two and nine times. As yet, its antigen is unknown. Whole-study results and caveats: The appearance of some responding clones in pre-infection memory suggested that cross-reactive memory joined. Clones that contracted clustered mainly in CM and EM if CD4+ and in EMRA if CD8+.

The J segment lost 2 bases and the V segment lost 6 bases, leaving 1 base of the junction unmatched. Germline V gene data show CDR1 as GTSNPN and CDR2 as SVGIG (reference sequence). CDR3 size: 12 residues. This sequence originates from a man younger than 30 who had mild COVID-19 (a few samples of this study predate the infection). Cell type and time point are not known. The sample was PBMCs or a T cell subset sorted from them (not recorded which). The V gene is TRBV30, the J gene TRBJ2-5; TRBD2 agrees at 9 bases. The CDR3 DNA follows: TGTGCCTGTAGCGGGGGACAAGAGACCCAGTACTTC. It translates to CACSGGQETQYF.